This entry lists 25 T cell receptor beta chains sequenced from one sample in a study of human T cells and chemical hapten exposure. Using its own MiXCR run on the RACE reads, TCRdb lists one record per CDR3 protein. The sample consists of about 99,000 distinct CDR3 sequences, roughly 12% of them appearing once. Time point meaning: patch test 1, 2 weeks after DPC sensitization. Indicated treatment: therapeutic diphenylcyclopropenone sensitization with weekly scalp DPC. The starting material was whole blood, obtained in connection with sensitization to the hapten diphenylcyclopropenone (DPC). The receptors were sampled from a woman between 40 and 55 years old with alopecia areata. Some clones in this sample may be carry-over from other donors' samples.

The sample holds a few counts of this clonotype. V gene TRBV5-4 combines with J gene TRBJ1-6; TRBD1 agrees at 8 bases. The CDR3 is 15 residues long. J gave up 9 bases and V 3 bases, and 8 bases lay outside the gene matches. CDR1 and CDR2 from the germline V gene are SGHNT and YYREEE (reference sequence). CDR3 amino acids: CASSSETGAGSPLHF. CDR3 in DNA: TGTGCCAGCAGCTCAGAGACAGGGGCAGGTTCACCCCTCCACTTT. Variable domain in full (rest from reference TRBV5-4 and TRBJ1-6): ETGVTQSPTHLIKTRGQQVTLRCSSQSGHNTVSWYQQALGQGPQFIFQYYREEENGRGNFPPRFSGLQFPNYSSELNVNALELDDSALYLCASSSETGAGSPLHFGNGTRLTVT.

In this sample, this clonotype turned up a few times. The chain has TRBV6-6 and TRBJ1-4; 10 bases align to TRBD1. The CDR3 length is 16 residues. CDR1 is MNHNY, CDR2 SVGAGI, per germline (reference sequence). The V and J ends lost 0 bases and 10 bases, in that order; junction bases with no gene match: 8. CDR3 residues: CASSYSSGQGDRKLFF. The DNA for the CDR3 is TGTGCCAGCAGTTACTCGTCCGGACAGGGGGATCGAAAACTGTTTTTT.

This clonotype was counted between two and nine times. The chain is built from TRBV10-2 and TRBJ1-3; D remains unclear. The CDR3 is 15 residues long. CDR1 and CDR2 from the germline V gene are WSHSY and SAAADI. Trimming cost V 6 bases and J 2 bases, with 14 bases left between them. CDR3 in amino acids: CASRAITQAGNTIYF. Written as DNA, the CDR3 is TGCGCCAGCAGAGCGATAACCCAGGCTGGAAACACCATATATTTT.

CDR3 DNA: TGTGCCAGCAGTTACGGGGTGTTATACGAGCAGTACTTC. Translating gives CASSYGVLYEQYF. This sequence joins TRBV6-2 or TRBV6-3 and TRBJ2-7; D unresolved. Between the trimmed V and J ends, which lost 2 bases and 4 bases, there was a span of 9 bases. The CDR3 extends over 13 amino acids. Germline V gives CDR1 MNHEY, CDR2 SVGEGT.

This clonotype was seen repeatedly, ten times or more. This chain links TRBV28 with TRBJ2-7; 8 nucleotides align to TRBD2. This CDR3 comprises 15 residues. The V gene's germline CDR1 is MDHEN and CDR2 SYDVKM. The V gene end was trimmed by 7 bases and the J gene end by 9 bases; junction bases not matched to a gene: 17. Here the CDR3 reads CASTNPGLGLFVQYF. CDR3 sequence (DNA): TGTGCCAGCACCAACCCGGGACTAGGTCTATTTGTGCAGTACTTC.

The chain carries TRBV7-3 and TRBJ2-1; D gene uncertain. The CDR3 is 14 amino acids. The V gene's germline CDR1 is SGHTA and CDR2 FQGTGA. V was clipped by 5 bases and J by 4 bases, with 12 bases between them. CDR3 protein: CASSPQSLYNEQFF. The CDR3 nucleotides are TGTGCCAGCAGCCCCCAAAGCCTTTACAATGAGCAGTTCTTC.

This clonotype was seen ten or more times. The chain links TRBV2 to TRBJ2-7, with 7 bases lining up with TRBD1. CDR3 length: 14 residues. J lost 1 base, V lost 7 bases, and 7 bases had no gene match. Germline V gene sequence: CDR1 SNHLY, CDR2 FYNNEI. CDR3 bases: TGTGCCAGCACCCCGGGACAGCCGTCCTACGAGCAGTACTTC. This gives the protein CASTPGQPSYEQYF.

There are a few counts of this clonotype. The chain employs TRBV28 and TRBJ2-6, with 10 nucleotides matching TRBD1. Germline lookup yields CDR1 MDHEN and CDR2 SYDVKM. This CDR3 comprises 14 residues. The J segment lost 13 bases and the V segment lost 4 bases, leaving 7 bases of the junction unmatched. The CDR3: CASSSPTGGSVLTF. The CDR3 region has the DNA TGTGCCAGCAGTTCGCCGACAGGGGGCTCTGTCCTGACTTTC.

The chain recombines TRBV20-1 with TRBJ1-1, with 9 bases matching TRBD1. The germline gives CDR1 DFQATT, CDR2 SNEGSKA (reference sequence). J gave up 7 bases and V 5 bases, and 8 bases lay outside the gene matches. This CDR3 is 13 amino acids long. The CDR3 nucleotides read TGCAGTGCTGGGACAGGGCTGGGAATTGAAGCTTTCTTT. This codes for CSAGTGLGIEAFF.

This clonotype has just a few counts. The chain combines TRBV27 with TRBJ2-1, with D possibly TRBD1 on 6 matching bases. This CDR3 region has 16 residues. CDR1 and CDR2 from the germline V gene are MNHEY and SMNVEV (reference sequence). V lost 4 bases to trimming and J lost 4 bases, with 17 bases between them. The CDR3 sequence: CASSYAGVGGYNEQFF. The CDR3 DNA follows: TGTGCCAGCAGTTACGCCGGAGTAGGGGGATACAATGAGCAGTTCTTC.

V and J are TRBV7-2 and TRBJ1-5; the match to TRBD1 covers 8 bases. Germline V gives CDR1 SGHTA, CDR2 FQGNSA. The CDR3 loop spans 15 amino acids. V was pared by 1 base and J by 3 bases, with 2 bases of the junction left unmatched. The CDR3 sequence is CASSLDRGYNQPQHF. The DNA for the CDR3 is TGTGCCAGCAGCTTAGACAGGGGGTACAATCAGCCCCAGCATTTT.

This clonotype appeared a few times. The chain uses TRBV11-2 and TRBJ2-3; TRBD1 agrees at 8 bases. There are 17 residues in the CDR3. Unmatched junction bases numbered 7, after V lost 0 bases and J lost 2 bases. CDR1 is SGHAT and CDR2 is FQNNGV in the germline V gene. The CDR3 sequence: CASSLEGWTGSTDTQYF. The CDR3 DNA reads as TGTGCCAGCAGCTTAGAGGGATGGACAGGGTCCACAGATACGCAGTATTTT.

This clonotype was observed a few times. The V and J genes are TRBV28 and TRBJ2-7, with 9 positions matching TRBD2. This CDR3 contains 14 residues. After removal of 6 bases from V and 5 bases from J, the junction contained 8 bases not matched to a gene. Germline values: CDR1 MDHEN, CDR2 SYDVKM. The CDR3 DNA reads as TGTGCCAGCAGAGGGGGGACTAGCTTCCACGAGCAGTACTTC. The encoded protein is CASRGGTSFHEQYF. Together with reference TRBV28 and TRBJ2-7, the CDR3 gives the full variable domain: DVKVTQSSRYLVKRTGEKVFLECVQDMDHENMFWYRQDPGLGLRLIYFSYDVKMKEKGDIPEGYSVSREKKERFSLILESASTNQTSMYLCASRGGTSFHEQYFGPGTRLTVT.

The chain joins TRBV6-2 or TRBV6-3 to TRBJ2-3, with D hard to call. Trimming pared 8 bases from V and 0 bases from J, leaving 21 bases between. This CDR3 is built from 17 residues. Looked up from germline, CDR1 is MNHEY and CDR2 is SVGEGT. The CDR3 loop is CASRGNFIGISTDTQYF. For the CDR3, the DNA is TGTGCCAGCCGAGGAAACTTTATAGGGATTAGCACAGATACGCAGTATTTT.

The CDR3 reads CGGEKPNTGELFF. As DNA, the CDR3 is TGTGGAGGGGAGAAGCCGAACACCGGGGAGCTGTTTTTT. The chain links TRBV7-8 to TRBJ2-2, with D perhaps being TRBD1 or TRBD2 (5 bases each). The CDR3 runs to 13 residues. Germline V gene data show CDR1 as SGHVS and CDR2 as FQNEAQ.

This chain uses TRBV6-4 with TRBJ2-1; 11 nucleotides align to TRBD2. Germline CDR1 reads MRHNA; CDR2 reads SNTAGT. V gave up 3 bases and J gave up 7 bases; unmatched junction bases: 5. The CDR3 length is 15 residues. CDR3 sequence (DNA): TGTGCCAGCAGTGAGGCTAGCGGGAGGCAAAATGAGCAGTTCTTC. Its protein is CASSEASGRQNEQFF.

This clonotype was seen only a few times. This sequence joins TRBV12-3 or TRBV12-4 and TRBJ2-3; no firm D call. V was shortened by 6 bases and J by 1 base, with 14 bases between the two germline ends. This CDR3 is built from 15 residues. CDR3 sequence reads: CASSEWTDRTDTQYF. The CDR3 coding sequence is TGTGCCAGCAGCGAGTGGACGGATCGCACAGATACGCAGTATTTT.

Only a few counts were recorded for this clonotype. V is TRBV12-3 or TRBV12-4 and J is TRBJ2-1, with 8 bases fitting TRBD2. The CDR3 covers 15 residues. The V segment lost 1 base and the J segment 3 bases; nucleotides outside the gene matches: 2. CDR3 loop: CASSLGGRLYNEQFF. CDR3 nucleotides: TGTGCCAGCAGTTTAGGCGGGAGGCTCTACAATGAGCAGTTCTTC.

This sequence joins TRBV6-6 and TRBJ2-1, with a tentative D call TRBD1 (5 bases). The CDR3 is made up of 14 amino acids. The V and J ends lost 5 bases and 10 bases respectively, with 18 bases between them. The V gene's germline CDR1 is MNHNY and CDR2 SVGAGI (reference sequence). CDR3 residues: CASSTLGDWGEQFF. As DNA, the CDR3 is TGTGCCAGCAGTACCCTAGGGGATTGGGGCGAGCAGTTCTTC.

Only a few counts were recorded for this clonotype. The DNA of the CDR3 is TGTGCCAGCAATTCAGGGGGCAATCAGCCCCAGCATTTT. Translation: CASNSGGNQPQHF. The chain employs TRBV2 and TRBJ1-5; possibly TRBD1 for D (6 bases). The germline V gene encodes CDR1 SNHLY and CDR2 FYNNEI. The V end was cut by 7 bases, the J end by 2 bases, with 9 bases between. The CDR3 sequence is 13 residues long.

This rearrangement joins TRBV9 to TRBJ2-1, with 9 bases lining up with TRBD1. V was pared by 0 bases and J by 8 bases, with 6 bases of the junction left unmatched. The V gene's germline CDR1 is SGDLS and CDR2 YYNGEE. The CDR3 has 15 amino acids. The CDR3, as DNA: TGTGCCAGCAGCGTAGAGGGGACAGGGCGCCATGAGCAGTTCTTC. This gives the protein CASSVEGTGRHEQFF.

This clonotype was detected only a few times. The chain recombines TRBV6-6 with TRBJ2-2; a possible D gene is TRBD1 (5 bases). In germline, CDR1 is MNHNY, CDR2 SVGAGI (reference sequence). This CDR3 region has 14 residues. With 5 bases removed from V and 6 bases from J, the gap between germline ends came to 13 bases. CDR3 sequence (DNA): TGTGCCAGCAGTGGGCAGGGAAGATCCGGGGAGCTGTTTTTT. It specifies CASSGQGRSGELFF.

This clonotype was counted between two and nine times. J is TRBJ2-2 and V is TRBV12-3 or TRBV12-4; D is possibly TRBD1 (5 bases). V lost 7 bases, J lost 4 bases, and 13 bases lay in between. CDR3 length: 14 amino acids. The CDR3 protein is CASNPQGGTGELFF. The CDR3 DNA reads TGTGCCAGCAACCCCCAGGGCGGCACCGGGGAGCTGTTTTTT.

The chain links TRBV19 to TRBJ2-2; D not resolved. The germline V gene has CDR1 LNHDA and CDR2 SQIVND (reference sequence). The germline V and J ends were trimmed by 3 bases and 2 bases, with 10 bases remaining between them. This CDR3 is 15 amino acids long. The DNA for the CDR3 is TGTGCCAGTAGTATGGGCCAGCTTAACACCGGGGAGCTGTTTTTT. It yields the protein CASSMGQLNTGELFF.

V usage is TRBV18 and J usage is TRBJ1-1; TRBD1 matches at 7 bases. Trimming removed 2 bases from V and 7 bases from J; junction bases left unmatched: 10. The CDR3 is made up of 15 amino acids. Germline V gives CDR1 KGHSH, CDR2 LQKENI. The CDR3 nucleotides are TGTGCCAGCTCACCATCTACAGGGGCCGCCCTTGAAGCTTTCTTT. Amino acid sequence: CASSPSTGAALEAFF.